These 2 T cell receptor beta chains came from one sample sequenced in a study of blood T cell repertoires in COVID-19. TCRdb's copy holds only in-frame clones and misses some; the assay was immunoSEQ multiplex PCR. This table has over 200,000 clones, around 84% appearing once. Sequencing was carried out using peripheral blood. The receptors here all came from a man at least 80 years old with acute or convalescent COVID-19.

This chain joins TRBV2 and TRBJ2-1; D remains ambiguous. V was trimmed by 7 bases and J by 0 bases, leaving 10 bases between them. The CDR3 length is 14 residues. In germline, CDR1 is SNHLY, CDR2 FYNNEI. As DNA, the CDR3 is TGTGCCAGCAACGCGAGAAGCTCCTACAATGAGCAGTTCTTC. It translates to CASNARSSYNEQFF.

This chain links TRBV29-1 with TRBJ2-1; TRBD2 matches at 10 bases. In germline, CDR1 is SQVTM, CDR2 ANQGSEA. V was clipped by 4 bases and J by 6 bases; unmatched bases: 15. This CDR3 comprises 17 residues. This CDR3 reads CSVAKLAGTISLNEQFF. The CDR3 bases are TGCAGCGTTGCGAAACTAGCGGGAACCATCTCCCTCAATGAGCAGTTCTTC.